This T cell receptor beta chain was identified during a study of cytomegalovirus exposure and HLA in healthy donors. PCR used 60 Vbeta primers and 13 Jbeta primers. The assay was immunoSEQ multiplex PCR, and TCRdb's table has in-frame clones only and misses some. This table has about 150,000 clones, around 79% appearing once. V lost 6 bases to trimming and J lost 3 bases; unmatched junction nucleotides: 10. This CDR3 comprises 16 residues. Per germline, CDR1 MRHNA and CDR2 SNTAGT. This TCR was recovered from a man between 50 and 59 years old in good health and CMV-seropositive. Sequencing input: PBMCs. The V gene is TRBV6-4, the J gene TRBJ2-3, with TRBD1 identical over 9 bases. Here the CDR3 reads CASRIRGTGLTDTQYF. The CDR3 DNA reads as TGTGCCAGCAGGATCCGAGGGACAGGGCTGACAGATACGCAGTATTTT.